This T cell receptor beta chain was captured in a study of spatial heterogeneity in lung cancer (dated by TCRdb to about 2019). For context, the study as a whole: Beta-chain transcripts were consistently detected in greater numbers than alpha-chain transcripts, which likely reflected higher beta-chain transcript abundance. In tumor regions, TCR transcript counts showed a strong correlation with a T cell transcriptional module score from matched bulk RNA-seq. In the raw uncorrected reads, each unique combination of TCR and UMI appeared on average more than ten times. In non-small cell lung cancer, the study made a quantitative comparison of TCR alpha and beta repertoires among multiple tumor regions, matched nontumor lung and blood. TCR repertoire features were related to nonsynonymous mutation counts determined by whole-exome sequencing of tumor tissue. Both alpha and beta chains were TCR-sequenced in samples taken at surgery, namely 220 tumor regions, approximately 63 matched nontumor lung samples and 56 PBMC samples. Beyond this particular receptor, the publication reports: Confirming at a functional level the hypothesis that regional TCRs recognize regional mutations was considered to require additional single-cell paired TCR alpha and beta sequencing. The count of ubiquitous expanded TCRs correlated with the count of ubiquitous nonsynonymous mutations, and the count of regional expanded TCRs correlated with the count of regional nonsynonymous mutations. The number of expanded intratumoral alpha and beta TCRs correlated with the tumor nonsynonymous mutation count. Estimated TCR-seq coverage of tumor T cells was only around 6.7% for alpha chains and about 12% for beta chains.

Reading the label with the study, this specimen's time point is: sample taken at primary tumor resection. Donors were about 70 patients with early-stage, untreated non-small cell lung cancer from the lung TRACERx cohort. Whole RNA extracted from tumor and nontumor lung tissue, or from cryopreserved PBMC samples, was used for TCR sequencing without cell sorting. Patients were selected for TCR sequencing only if sufficient RNA was available from at least two tumor regions. A lung pathologist reviewed the tumor and adjacent nontumor lung specimens before the specimens were selected. Libraries were built with 5' RACE. The data were produced on a NextSeq 500. In the TCR library protocol, a unique molecular identifier was attached to each TCR cDNA molecule so that PCR and sequencing errors could be corrected. The original pipeline was this. Decombinator tools were used for TCR identification, UMI-based error correction and CDR3 extraction. Expanded TCRs were defined as those above a frequency of 2 per 1,000, corresponding to the top 1% of the tumor frequency distribution. Expanded tumor TCRs statistically deemed absent (corrected P<0.05) from at least one tumor region were classed as regional, and all other expanded tumor TCRs were classed as ubiquitous. Renyi diversity was computed with the R vegan package after each repertoire had been subsampled 100 times to 5,000 TCRs. To build CDR3 similarity networks, amino acid triplet string-kernel similarity was used, and CDR3s were connected when their pairwise similarity was above 0.82. The public reads were run again by TCRdb, first through fastp at Q25 and then through MiXCR, and only productive beta chains were kept. Each entry is one CDR3 protein sequence, shown with its most common DNA and genes. None of the V and J calls come from the authors' own analysis; TCRdb made them. The sample data list about 22,000 distinct CDR3 sequences, and approximately 2.5% of these were observed just once. The ten largest clones add up to approximately 7.7% of the sample.

Taken from the germline V gene, the CDR1 and CDR2 loops are SGHTA and FQGTGA. V loses 2 bases, J loses 4 bases, and the germline ends lie 8 bases apart. The CDR3 numbers 13 residues from cysteine through phenylalanine. Only the CDR3 DNA stays, 39 bases, in frame from base 1. This clonotype has ten or more counts. Its antigen is not yet known. No base quality information exists; no much larger clone differs at one position. Sequencing was performed on lung tumor tissue, taken at surgery. The V and J genes are TRBV7-3 and TRBJ1-1; no D gene can be assigned with confidence. The receptor was derived from a male donor with early-stage non-small cell lung cancer. The nucleotide sequence is TGTGCCAGCAGCTTAGGTTACGCCACTGAAGCTTTCTTT. This sequence encodes CASSLGYATEAFF.